This entry is about one T cell receptor (beta chain). The germline V and J ends were trimmed by 5 bases and 5 bases, with 15 bases remaining between them. CDR3 length: 14 residues. Germline assignment: CDR1 MNHEY and CDR2 SMNVEV (reference sequence). These data are taken from a study of shared clonotypes between healthy human individuals. About the research overall: The plates for each donor numbered three CD4 naive, three CD4 memory, two CD8 naive and one CD8 memory.

Sequencing was performed with immunoSEQ multiplex PCR; in TCRdb, only in-frame clones are kept and a portion is missing. The sample holds under 2,500,000 clones, around 95% seen once. Sequencing was performed on naive CD4+ T cells sorted from blood. Subset denoted: CD45RA+ positively selected. The chain employs TRBV27 and TRBJ1-1; a weak D match, TRBD1 (6 bases). The clonotype was recovered from a man between 18 and 29 years old in good health. DNA for the CDR3: TGTGCCAGCAGTCCCACAGGGAGGGGAACTGAAGCTTTCTTT. It yields the protein CASSPTGRGTEAFF.